This T cell receptor (beta chain) was observed in a study of T cell responses to AZD1222 COVID-19 vaccine. Here immunoSEQ multiplex PCR was the method, and the copy in TCRdb shows in-frame clones only, minus some. The data contain more than 95,000 clones, roughly 91% of them seen just once; the ten biggest clones take up about 9.7%. The study's findings and limits: Repertoire collection took place solely once the T cell response had peaked. Just 5 to 7 AZD1222 recipients were seropositive at baseline. The CD4 TCRs associated with vaccination extended across spike and predominated at 160-218 and 743-854. Increased Spike-specific TCR breadth and depth were observed after two AZD1222 doses.

This CDR3 region has 14 residues. V dropped 3 bases and J dropped 6; count of bases not matched to a gene: 4. CDR1 is KGHSH and CDR2 is LQKENI in the germline V gene. Of note for this clone: Its matching antigen is unknown.

This chain links TRBV18 with TRBJ1-5; TRBD1 matches 8 bases. Specimen: peripheral blood, collected on day 0 of AZD1222 vaccination. This TCR came from an adult in good health. Written as DNA, the CDR3 is TGTGCCAGCTCACCTGGACAGGGACGTCAGCCCCAGCATTTT. Its protein is CASSPGQGRQPQHF.